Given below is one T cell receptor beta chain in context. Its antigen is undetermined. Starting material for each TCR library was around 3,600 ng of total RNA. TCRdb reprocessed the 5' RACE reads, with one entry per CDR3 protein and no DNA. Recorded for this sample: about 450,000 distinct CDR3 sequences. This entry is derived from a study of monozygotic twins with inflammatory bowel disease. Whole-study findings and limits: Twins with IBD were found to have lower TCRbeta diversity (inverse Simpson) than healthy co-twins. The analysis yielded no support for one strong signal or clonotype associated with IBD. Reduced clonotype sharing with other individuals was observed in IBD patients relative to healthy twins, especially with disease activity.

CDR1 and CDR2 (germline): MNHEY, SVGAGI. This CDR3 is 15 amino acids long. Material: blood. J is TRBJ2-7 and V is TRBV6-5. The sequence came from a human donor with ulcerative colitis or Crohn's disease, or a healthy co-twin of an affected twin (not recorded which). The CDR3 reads CASSYSIGRTYEQYF.